This TCR beta chain was sequenced for a study of blood T cell repertoires in COVID-19. Study details: Samples of COVID-19 (acute and convalescent) were obtained from the United States, Italy and Spain. PBMCs, B-cell-depleted T cells, or T cells provided the cDNA or gDNA that made up the material.

Per the study methods: Amplifying reference gene primers gave estimates of nucleated cell counts. The repertoire was sequenced with immunoSEQ multiplex PCR; TCRdb's copy has only in-frame clones and lacks some. Clone size and the V and J calls come from that table; the DNA yielded D and trimming. The table has about 150,000 clones, about 89% seen once. The CDR3 extends over 14 amino acids. Trimming removed 5 bases from V and 0 bases from J; junction bases left unmatched: 3. Germline V gene data show CDR1 as SGHTA and CDR2 as FQGNSA. This receptor was taken from a man in his sixties with active or convalescent COVID-19. The V gene is TRBV7-2, the J gene TRBJ1-1; 7 bases map to TRBD1. The sequenced material came from peripheral blood. The CDR3 protein is CASSRQGLNTEAFF. The CDR3 DNA sequence: TGTGCCAGCAGCAGACAGGGTTTGAACACTGAAGCTTTCTTT.